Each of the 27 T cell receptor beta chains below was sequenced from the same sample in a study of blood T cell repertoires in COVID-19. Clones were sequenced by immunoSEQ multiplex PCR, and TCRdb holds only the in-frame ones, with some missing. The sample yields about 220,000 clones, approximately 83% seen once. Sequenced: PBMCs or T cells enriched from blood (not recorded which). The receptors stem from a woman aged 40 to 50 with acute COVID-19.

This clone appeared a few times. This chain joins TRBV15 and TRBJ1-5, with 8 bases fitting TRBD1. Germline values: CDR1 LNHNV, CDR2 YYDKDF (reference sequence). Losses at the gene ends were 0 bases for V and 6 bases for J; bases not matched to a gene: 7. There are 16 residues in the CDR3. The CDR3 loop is CATSRDFGQGGQPQHF. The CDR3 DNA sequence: TGTGCCACCAGCAGAGATTTTGGACAGGGAGGTCAGCCCCAGCATTTT.

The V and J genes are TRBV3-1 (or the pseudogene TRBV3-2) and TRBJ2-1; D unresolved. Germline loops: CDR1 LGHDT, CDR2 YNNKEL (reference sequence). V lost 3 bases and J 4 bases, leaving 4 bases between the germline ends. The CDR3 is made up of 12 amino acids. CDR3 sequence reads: CASSHLYNEQFF. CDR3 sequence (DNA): TGTGCCAGCAGCCATCTTTACAATGAGCAGTTCTTC.

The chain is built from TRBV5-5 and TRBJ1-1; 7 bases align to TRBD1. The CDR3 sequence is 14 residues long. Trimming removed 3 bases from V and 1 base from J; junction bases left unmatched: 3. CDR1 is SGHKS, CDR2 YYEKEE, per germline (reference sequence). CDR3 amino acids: CASSSTGWNTEAFF. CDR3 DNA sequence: TGTGCCAGCAGCTCGACAGGGTGGAACACTGAAGCTTTCTTT.

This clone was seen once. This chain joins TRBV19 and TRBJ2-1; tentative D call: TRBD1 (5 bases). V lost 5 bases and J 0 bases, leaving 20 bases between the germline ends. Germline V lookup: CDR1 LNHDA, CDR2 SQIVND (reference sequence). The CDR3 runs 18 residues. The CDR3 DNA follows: TGTGCCAGTAGTTCTTTGACAGCGCCTACCCTCTCCTACAATGAGCAGTTCTTC. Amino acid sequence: CASSSLTAPTLSYNEQFF.

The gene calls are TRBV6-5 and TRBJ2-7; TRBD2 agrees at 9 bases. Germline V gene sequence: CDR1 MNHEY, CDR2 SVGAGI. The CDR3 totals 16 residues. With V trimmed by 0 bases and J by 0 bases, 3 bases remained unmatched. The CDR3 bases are TGTGCCAGCAGTTACTCCCAACTAGCGGGCTCCTACGAGCAGTACTTC. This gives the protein CASSYSQLAGSYEQYF.

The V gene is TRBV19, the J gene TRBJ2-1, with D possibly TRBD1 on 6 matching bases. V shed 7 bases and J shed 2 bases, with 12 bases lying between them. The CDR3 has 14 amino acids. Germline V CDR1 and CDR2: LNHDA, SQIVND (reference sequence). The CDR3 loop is CASTHTGTYNEQFF. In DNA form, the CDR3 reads TGTGCCAGTACCCATACAGGGACCTACAATGAGCAGTTCTTC. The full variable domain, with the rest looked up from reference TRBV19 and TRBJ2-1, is DGGITQSPKYLFRKEGQNVTLSCEQNLNHDAMYWYRQDPGQGLRLIYYSQIVNDFQKGDIAEGYSVSREKKESFPLTVTSAQKNPTAFYLCASTHTGTYNEQFFGPGTRLTVL.

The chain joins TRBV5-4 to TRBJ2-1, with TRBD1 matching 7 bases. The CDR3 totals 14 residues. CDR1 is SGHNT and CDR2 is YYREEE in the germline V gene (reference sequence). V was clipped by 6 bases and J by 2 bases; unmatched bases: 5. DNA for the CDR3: TGTGCCAGCATCCACAGGGGACCCTACAATGAGCAGTTCTTC. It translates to CASIHRGPYNEQFF.

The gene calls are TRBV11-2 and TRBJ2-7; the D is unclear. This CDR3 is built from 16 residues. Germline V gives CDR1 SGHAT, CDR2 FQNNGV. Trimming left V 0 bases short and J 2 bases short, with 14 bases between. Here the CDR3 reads CASSLDLFVSPYEQYF. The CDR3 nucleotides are TGTGCCAGCAGCTTAGATCTATTTGTTAGTCCCTACGAGCAGTACTTC.

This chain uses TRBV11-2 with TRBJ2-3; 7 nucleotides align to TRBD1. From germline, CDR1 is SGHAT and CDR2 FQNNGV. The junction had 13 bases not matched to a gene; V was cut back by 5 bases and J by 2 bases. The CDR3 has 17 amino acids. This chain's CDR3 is CASSAPWTGTYTDTQYF. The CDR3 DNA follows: TGTGCCAGCAGCGCCCCCTGGACAGGAACCTACACAGATACGCAGTATTTT.

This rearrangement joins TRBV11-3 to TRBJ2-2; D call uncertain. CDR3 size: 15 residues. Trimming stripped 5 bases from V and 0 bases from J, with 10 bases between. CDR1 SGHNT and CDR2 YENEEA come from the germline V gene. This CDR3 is CASSPERANTGELFF. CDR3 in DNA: TGTGCCAGCAGCCCCGAACGAGCGAACACCGGGGAGCTGTTTTTT.

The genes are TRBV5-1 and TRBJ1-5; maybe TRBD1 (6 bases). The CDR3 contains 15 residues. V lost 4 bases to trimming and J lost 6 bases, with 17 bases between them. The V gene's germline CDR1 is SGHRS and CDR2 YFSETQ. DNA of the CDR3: TGCGCCAGCAGCCTGGGGGCAGGGGAGTCTCAGCCCCAGCATTTT. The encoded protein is CASSLGAGESQPQHF.

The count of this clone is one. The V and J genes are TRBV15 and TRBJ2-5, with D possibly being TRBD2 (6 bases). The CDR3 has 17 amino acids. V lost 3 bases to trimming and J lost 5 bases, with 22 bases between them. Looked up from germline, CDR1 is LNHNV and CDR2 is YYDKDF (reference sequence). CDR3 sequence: CATSSGAGRKGRETQYF. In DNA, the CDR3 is TGTGCCACCAGCAGCGGGGCGGGACGGAAAGGTCGGGAGACCCAGTACTTC.

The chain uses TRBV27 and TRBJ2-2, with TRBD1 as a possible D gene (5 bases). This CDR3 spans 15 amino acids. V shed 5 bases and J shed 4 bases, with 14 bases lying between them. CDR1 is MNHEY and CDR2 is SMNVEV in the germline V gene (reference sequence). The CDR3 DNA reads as TGTGCCAGCAGTCCTAAGGGGCACCCCACCGGGGAGCTGTTTTTT. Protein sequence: CASSPKGHPTGELFF.

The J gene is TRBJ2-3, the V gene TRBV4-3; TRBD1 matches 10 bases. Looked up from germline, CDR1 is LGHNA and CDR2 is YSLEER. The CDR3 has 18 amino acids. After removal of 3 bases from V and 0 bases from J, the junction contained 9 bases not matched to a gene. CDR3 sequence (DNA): TGCGCCAGCAGCCAGGACCCGACAGGGGGCATTAGCACAGATACGCAGTATTTT. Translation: CASSQDPTGGISTDTQYF.

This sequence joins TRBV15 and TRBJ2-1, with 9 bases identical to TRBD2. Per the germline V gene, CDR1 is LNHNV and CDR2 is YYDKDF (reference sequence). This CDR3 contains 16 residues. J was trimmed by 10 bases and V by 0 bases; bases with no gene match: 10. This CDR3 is CATSRDRAELAGEQFF. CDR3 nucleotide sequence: TGTGCCACCAGCAGAGATAGGGCCGAGCTAGCGGGGGAGCAGTTCTTC. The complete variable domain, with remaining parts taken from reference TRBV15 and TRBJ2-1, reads DAMVIQNPRYQVTQFGKPVTLSCSQTLNHNVMYWYQQKSSQAPKLLFHYYDKDFNNEADTPDNFQSRRPNTSFCFLDIRSPGLGDTAMYLCATSRDRAELAGEQFFGPGTRLTVL.

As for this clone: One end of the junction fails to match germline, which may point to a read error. CDR3 sequence reads: CAGSLAIGGLSGNTIYF. The CDR3 bases are TGTGCCGGCAGCTTAGCGATAGGAGGACTCTCTGGAAACACCATATATTTT. This chain links TRBV7-2 with TRBJ1-3; no reliable D call. The CDR3 consists of 17 residues. Germline lookup yields CDR1 SGHTA and CDR2 FQGNSA.

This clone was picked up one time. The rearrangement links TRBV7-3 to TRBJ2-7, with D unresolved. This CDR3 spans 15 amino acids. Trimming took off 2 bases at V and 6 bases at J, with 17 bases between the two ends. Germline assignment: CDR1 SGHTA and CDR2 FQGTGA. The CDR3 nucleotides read TGTGCCAGCAGCTTATTGGCGTCTGGAGTATCCGAGCAGTACTTC. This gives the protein CASSLLASGVSEQYF.

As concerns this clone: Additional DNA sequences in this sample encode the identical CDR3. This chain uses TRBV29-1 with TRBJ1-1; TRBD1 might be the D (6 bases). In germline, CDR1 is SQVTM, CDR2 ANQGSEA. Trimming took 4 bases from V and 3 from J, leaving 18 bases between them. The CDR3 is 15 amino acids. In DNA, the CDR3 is TGCAGCGTTGGGGGAAGGGGGGGAGCTGACACTGAAGCTTTCTTT. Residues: CSVGGRGGADTEAFF.

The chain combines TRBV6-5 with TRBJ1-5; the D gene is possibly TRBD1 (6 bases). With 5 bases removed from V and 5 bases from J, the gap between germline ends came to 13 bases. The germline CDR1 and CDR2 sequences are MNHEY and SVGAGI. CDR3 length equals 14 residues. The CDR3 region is CASSIQGTDQPQHF. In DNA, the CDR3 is TGTGCCAGCAGTATACAGGGTACGGATCAGCCCCAGCATTTT.

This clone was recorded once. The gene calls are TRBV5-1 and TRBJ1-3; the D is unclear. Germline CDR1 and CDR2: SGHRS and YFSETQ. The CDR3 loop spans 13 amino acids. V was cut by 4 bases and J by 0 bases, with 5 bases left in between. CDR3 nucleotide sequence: TGCGCCAGCAGCGGCAACTCTGGAAACACCATATATTTT. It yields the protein CASSGNSGNTIYF. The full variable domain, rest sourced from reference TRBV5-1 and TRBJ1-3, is KAGVTQTPRYLIKTRGQQVTLSCSPISGHRSVSWYQQTPGQGLQFLFEYFSETQRNKGNFPGRFSGRQFSNSRSEMNVSTLELGDSALYLCASSGNSGNTIYFGEGSWLTVV.

For the CDR3, the DNA is TGTGCCAGCAGTGAAGCGCGGGGGCCGGGGGAGACCCAGTACTTC. Amino acids: CASSEARGPGETQYF. The genes are TRBV6-1 and TRBJ2-5; D is possibly TRBD2 (7 bases). This CDR3 has 15 residues. V lost 0 bases to trimming and J lost 5 bases, with 13 bases between them. Germline CDR1 and CDR2: MNHNS and SASEGT.

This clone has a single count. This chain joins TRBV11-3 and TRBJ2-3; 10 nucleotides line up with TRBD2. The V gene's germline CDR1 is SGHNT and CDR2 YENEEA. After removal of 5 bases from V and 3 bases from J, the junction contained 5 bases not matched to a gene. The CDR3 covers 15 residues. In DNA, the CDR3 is TGTGCCAGCAGCCTAAGCGGGGGGGCGACAGATACGCAGTATTTT. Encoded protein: CASSLSGGATDTQYF.

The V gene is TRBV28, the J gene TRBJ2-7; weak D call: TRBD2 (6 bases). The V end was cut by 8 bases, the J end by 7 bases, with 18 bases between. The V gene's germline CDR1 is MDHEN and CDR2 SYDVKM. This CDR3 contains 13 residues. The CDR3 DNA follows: TGTGCCAGCTCGCTCGGGAGTGTGGGGGAGCAGTACTTC. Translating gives CASSLGSVGEQYF.

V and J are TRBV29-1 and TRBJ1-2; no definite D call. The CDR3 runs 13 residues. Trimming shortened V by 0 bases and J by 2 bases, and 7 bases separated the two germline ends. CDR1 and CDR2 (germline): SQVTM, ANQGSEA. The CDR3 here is CSVEEGRNYGYTF. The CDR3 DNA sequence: TGCAGCGTTGAAGAAGGCAGGAACTATGGCTACACCTTC.

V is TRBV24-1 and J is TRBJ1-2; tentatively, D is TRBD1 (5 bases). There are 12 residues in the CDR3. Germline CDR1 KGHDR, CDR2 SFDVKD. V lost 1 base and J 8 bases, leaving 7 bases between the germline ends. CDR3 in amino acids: CATSDFRGGYTF. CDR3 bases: TGTGCCACCAGTGATTTCCGGGGGGGCTACACCTTC.

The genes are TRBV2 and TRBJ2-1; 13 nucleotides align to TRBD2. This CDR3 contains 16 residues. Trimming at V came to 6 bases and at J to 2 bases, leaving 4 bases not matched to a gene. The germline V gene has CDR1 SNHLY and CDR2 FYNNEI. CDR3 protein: CASSATSGRAYNEQFF. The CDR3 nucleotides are TGTGCCAGCAGCGCAACTAGCGGGAGGGCCTACAATGAGCAGTTCTTC.

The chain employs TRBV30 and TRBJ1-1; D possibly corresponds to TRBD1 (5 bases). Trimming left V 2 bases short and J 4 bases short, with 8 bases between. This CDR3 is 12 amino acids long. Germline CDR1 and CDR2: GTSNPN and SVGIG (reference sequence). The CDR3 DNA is TGTGCCTGGAGTCGGGGGATCACTGAAGCTTTCTTT. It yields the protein CAWSRGITEAFF.